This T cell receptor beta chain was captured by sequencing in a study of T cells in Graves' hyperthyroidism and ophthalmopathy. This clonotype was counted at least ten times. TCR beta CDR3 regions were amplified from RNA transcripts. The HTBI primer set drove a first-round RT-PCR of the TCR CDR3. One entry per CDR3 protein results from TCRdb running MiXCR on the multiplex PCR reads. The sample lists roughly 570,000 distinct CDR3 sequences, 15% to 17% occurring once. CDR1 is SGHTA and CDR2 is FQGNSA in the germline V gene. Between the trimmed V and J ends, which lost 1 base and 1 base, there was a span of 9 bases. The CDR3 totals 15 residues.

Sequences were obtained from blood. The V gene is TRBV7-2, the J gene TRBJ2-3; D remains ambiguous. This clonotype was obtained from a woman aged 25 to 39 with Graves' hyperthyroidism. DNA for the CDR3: TGTGCCAGCAGCTTAGAGGCGTCGGGCACAGATACGCAGTATTTT. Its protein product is CASSLEASGTDTQYF.